These 30 T cell receptor beta chains were all obtained from the same sample, sequenced in a study of CD8 T cells in Susac syndrome. Reverse transcription of roughly 0.5 to 1 ug RNA was performed with random hexamers. TCRdb ran MiXCR on the immunoSEQ multiplex PCR reads and lists one entry per CDR3 protein. The profile shows under 200,000 distinct CDR3 sequences, around 94% of them singletons. The sample taken for sequencing was CD4+ T cells from PBMCs. These receptors came from a human donor in good health.

DNA of the CDR3: TGCAGCGCATTGTCAGGGACGGGGAAGACCCAGTACTTC. Translated: CSALSGTGKTQYF. This chain joins TRBV29-1 and TRBJ2-5; D tentatively reads TRBD1 or TRBD2 (5 bases each). Germline V gene lookup returns CDR1 SQVTM and CDR2 ANQGSEA. Trimming pared 7 bases from V and 6 bases from J, leaving 18 bases between. The CDR3 covers 13 residues.

The chain couples TRBV2 to TRBJ2-7, with 7 nucleotides matching TRBD1. The junction had 8 bases not matched to a gene; V was cut back by 4 bases and J by 2 bases. This CDR3 has 15 residues. From germline, CDR1 is SNHLY and CDR2 FYNNEI. CDR3 bases: TGTGCCAGCAGTGGCCTCCGGACAGGCACCTACGAGCAGTACTTC. Translating it yields CASSGLRTGTYEQYF.

This clonotype has more than one count but fewer than ten. This chain links TRBV6-1 with TRBJ2-7; D is unresolved. CDR3 length: 12 amino acids. V lost 6 bases to trimming and J lost 3 bases, with 9 bases between them. Germline assignment: CDR1 MNHNS and CDR2 SASEGT. In DNA, the CDR3 is TGTGCCAGCAGGCGACCAAACTACGAGCAGTACTTC. Protein sequence: CASRRPNYEQYF.

The gene calls are TRBV7-2 and TRBJ2-1, with 9 positions matching TRBD1. V gave up 5 bases and J gave up 4 bases; unmatched junction bases: 6. In germline, CDR1 is SGHTA, CDR2 FQGNSA. There are 15 residues in the CDR3. CDR3 residues: CASSQDRGIYNEQFF. The CDR3 bases are TGTGCCAGCAGCCAGGACAGGGGAATTTACAATGAGCAGTTCTTC.

The genes are TRBV15 and TRBJ2-7; 10 nucleotides match TRBD1. Germline CDR1 and CDR2: LNHNV and YYDKDF (reference sequence). The CDR3 totals 13 residues. J was trimmed by 2 bases and V by 8 bases; bases with no gene match: 3. CDR3 in amino acids: CATGGTGAYEQYF. For the CDR3, the DNA is TGTGCCACCGGAGGGACAGGGGCCTACGAGCAGTACTTC.

The chain uses TRBV5-6 and TRBJ1-5; no clear D gene. V was trimmed by 1 base and J by 5 bases, leaving 4 bases between them. The CDR3 is made up of 12 amino acids. From germline, CDR1 is SGHDT and CDR2 YYEEEE. CDR3 residues: CASSLSDQPQHF. CDR3 DNA: TGTGCCAGCAGCTTGTCAGATCAGCCCCAGCATTTT.

This clonotype was found a few times. This chain uses TRBV12-3 or TRBV12-4 with TRBJ1-1; possibly TRBD1 for D (5 bases). Deletions cut 6 bases from V and 1 base from J, with 9 bases between. This CDR3 is 13 amino acids long. CDR3 amino acids: CASSRDRNTEAFF. The CDR3 DNA reads as TGTGCCAGCAGCCGTGACAGGAACACTGAAGCTTTCTTT.

This chain connects TRBV5-4 to TRBJ1-1; TRBD1 matches at 9 bases. CDR3 length: 15 residues. Germline V gene sequence: CDR1 SGHNT, CDR2 YYREEE (reference sequence). After removal of 3 bases from V and 5 bases from J, the junction contained 8 bases not matched to a gene. The CDR3: CASSSAGQGSTEAFF. CDR3 sequence (DNA): TGTGCCAGCAGCTCAGCGGGACAGGGAAGTACTGAAGCTTTCTTT.

This clonotype occurred once. The rearrangement links TRBV30 to TRBJ2-7, with D possibly TRBD2 on 7 matching bases. V was cut by 2 bases and J by 7 bases, with 9 bases left in between. The CDR3 is made up of 11 amino acids. Germline assignment: CDR1 GTSNPN and CDR2 SVGIG (reference sequence). CDR3 in amino acids: CAWSRGGEQYF. In DNA form, the CDR3 reads TGTGCCTGGAGTAGGGGGGGAGAGCAGTACTTC.

The rearrangement joins TRBV4-2 to TRBJ2-3; D is uncertain. This CDR3 has 14 residues. Trimming took 0 bases from V and 4 from J, leaving 8 bases between them. Germline loops: CDR1 LGHNA, CDR2 YNFKEQ. CDR3 DNA: TGTGCCAGCAGCCAAGAACCGAACCCAGATACGCAGTATTTT. Translating gives CASSQEPNPDTQYF.

The chain joins TRBV20-1 to TRBJ2-5; D perhaps matches TRBD1 (5 bases). Trimming stripped 0 bases from V and 5 bases from J, with 7 bases between. The CDR3 is 12 amino acids. Germline assignment: CDR1 DFQATT and CDR2 SNEGSKA (reference sequence). CDR3 loop: CSAREGLETQYF. CDR3 DNA sequence: TGCAGTGCTAGAGAGGGGCTCGAGACCCAGTACTTC.

This clonotype was counted a single time. CDR3 coding DNA: TGTGCCAGCAGCCAACGGGGGTACCAAGAGACCCAGTACTTC. It is translated as CASSQRGYQETQYF. The rearrangement uses TRBV3-1 and TRBJ2-5; D perhaps matches TRBD2 (6 bases). The CDR3 extends over 14 amino acids. Germline values: CDR1 LGHDT, CDR2 YNNKEL (reference sequence). V lost 2 bases and J 0 bases, leaving 7 bases between the germline ends.

The V and J genes are TRBV24-1 and TRBJ2-3, with unresolved D. This CDR3 contains 13 residues. CDR1 and CDR2 from the germline V gene are KGHDR and SFDVKD. The V end lost 9 bases, the J end lost 5 bases, and 14 bases lay between the germline ends. The CDR3 region is CATRSPTGDTQYF. CDR3 nucleotides: TGTGCCACCCGGTCCCCGACCGGAGATACGCAGTATTTT.

The chain links TRBV6-5 to TRBJ2-7; perhaps TRBD1 as D (6 bases). This CDR3 has 14 amino acids. Germline values: CDR1 MNHEY, CDR2 SVGAGI. V lost 6 bases and J lost 2, with 14 bases in between. The DNA of the CDR3 is TGTGCCAGCAGCGACGACAGGCCCCCCTACGAGCAGTACTTC. Translating it yields CASSDDRPPYEQYF.

V and J are TRBV30 and TRBJ2-2; D remains unclear. The length of the CDR3 is 11 residues. V was shortened by 4 bases and J by 6 bases, with 6 bases between the two germline ends. CDR1 is GTSNPN and CDR2 is SVGIG in the germline V gene (reference sequence). Written as DNA, the CDR3 is TGTGCCTGGAAACGGTCCGGGGAGCTGTTTTTT. This translates into CAWKRSGELFF.

V usage is TRBV7-2 and J usage is TRBJ1-1, with 8 bases fitting TRBD1. CDR1 and CDR2 (germline): SGHTA, FQGNSA. J gave up 6 bases and V 5 bases, and 11 bases lay outside the gene matches. There are 15 residues in the CDR3. CDR3 in DNA: TGTGCCAGCAGCCCCCAGACAGGGGCCCTGCCTGAAGCTTTCTTT. Amino acid sequence: CASSPQTGALPEAFF.

The chain employs TRBV20-1 and TRBJ2-7; 8 nucleotides line up with TRBD1. Germline-derived CDR1 and CDR2 are DFQATT and SNEGSKA (reference sequence). The CDR3 runs to 13 residues. Losses at the gene ends were 3 bases for V and 5 bases for J; bases not matched to a gene: 6. CDR3 nucleotides: TGCAGTGCTAGGACAGGGGTTGGCCACGAGCAGTACTTC. Translation: CSARTGVGHEQYF.

The rearrangement joins TRBV27 to TRBJ2-1, with D unclear. The CDR3 is 14 residues long. The germline CDR1 and CDR2 sequences are MNHEY and SMNVEV (reference sequence). V lost 2 bases and J 3 bases, leaving 8 bases between the germline ends. The CDR3 sequence: CASSLAGNYNEQFF. The DNA of the CDR3 is TGTGCCAGCAGTTTAGCAGGAAACTACAATGAGCAGTTCTTC.

The CDR3 region has the DNA TGTGCCAGCAGTTCCCGACCGGGACAGGGAACCTACGAGCAGTACTTC. Protein: CASSSRPGQGTYEQYF. This chain joins TRBV28 and TRBJ2-7, with 9 positions matching TRBD1. Germline loops: CDR1 MDHEN, CDR2 SYDVKM. The V gene end was trimmed by 4 bases and the J gene end by 2 bases; junction bases not matched to a gene: 9. The CDR3 extends over 16 amino acids.

The V and J genes are TRBV7-9 and TRBJ2-3; D remains ambiguous. V lost 1 base and J 0 bases, leaving 17 bases between the germline ends. The CDR3 loop spans 18 amino acids. Germline values: CDR1 SEHNR, CDR2 FQNEAQ (reference sequence). The CDR3 sequence: CASSLVVAWSTSTDTQYF. The CDR3, as DNA: TGTGCCAGCAGCTTAGTCGTAGCATGGTCGACTAGCACAGATACGCAGTATTTT.

CDR3 sequence: CGVGDSEAFF. The CDR3 region has the DNA TGTGGCGTTGGGGACTCTGAAGCTTTCTTT. This chain links TRBV15 with TRBJ1-1, with D perhaps matching TRBD1 (5 bases). The CDR3 consists of 10 residues. The V gene's germline CDR1 is LNHNV and CDR2 YYDKDF (reference sequence).

The chain employs TRBV12-3 or TRBV12-4 and TRBJ2-7; D is unclear. V lost 6 bases and J lost 0, with 12 bases in between. The length of the CDR3 is 14 residues. CDR3 amino acids: CASRPDSNSYEQYF. Here the CDR3 DNA reads TGTGCCAGCAGACCAGATTCGAACTCCTACGAGCAGTACTTC.

This clonotype showed up just a few times. This chain joins TRBV29-1 and TRBJ2-7; D is unresolved. CDR3 size: 9 residues. Germline-derived CDR1 and CDR2 are SQVTM and ANQGSEA. V was cut by 8 bases and J by 4 bases, with 6 bases left in between. The CDR3, as DNA: TGCAGCATCCGGTACGAGCAGTACTTC. It codes for CSIRYEQYF.

This CDR3 is CSAPPGAGQETQYF. The CDR3 DNA is TGCAGTGCTCCTCCAGGGGCAGGACAAGAGACCCAGTACTTC. V is TRBV20-1 and J is TRBJ2-5; weak D call: TRBD1 (6 bases). The germline V and J ends were trimmed by 5 bases and 2 bases, with 15 bases remaining between them. CDR3 length: 14 amino acids. The germline V gene encodes CDR1 DFQATT and CDR2 SNEGSKA (reference sequence).

The chain combines TRBV18 with TRBJ2-5; TRBD2 agrees at 8 bases. Germline lookup yields CDR1 KGHSH and CDR2 LQKENI. V was clipped by 0 bases and J by 4 bases; unmatched bases: 10. The CDR3 consists of 17 residues. CDR3 amino acids: CASSPPTPAGARETQYF. CDR3 in DNA: TGTGCCAGCTCACCACCGACCCCAGCGGGGGCGAGAGAGACCCAGTACTTC.

This chain connects TRBV4-3 to TRBJ1-4, with D possibly being TRBD1 (5 bases). The CDR3 length is 14 residues. V was pared by 0 bases and J by 8 bases, with 10 bases between. Germline V lookup: CDR1 LGHNA, CDR2 YSLEER. CDR3 nucleotides: TGCGCCAGCAGCCAAGAGGCAGGGAAAGAAAAACTGTTTTTT. Translated: CASSQEAGKEKLFF.

The J gene is TRBJ1-5, the V gene TRBV13, with D hard to call. Germline CDR1 and CDR2: PRHDT and FYEKMQ (reference sequence). The CDR3 has 12 residues. With 3 bases removed from V and 7 bases from J, the gap between germline ends came to 7 bases. As DNA, the CDR3 is TGTGCCAGCAGCTTTAAGAACCAGCCCCAGCATTTT. Residues: CASSFKNQPQHF.

This clonotype was seen just once. The V gene is TRBV7-9, the J gene TRBJ2-3, with a possible D match to TRBD2 (5 bases). V shed 2 bases and J shed 2 bases, with 8 bases lying between them. There are 14 residues in the CDR3. Germline assignment: CDR1 SEHNR and CDR2 FQNEAQ (reference sequence). The CDR3 bases are TGTGCCAGCAGCTTATCGGGGAACACAGATACGCAGTATTTT. The encoded protein is CASSLSGNTDTQYF. Variable domain in full (rest from reference TRBV7-9 and TRBJ2-3): DTGVSQNPRHKITKRGQNVTFRCDPISEHNRLYWYRQTLGQGPEFLTYFQNEAQLEKSRLLSDRFSAERPKGSFSTLEIQRTEQGDSAMYLCASSLSGNTDTQYFGPGTRLTVL.

The V gene is TRBV29-1, the J gene TRBJ1-2; weak D call: TRBD1 (6 bases). Germline CDR1 is SQVTM and CDR2 is ANQGSEA. The V end was cut by 4 bases, the J end by 6 bases, with 12 bases between. The CDR3 extends over 12 amino acids. CDR3 bases: TGCAGCGTTGGTGGGGGCCGTAATGGCTACACCTTC. Protein sequence: CSVGGGRNGYTF.

The chain employs TRBV5-6 and TRBJ2-7; no definite D call. The CDR3 loop spans 12 amino acids. The V gene's germline CDR1 is SGHDT and CDR2 YYEEEE. Between the trimmed V and J ends, which lost 2 bases and 5 bases, there was a span of 8 bases. The CDR3 nucleotides read TGTGCCAGCAGCTTCACAGATGACGAGCAGTACTTC. This codes for CASSFTDDEQYF.